Listed here are 8 T cell receptor beta chains from one sample, sequenced in a study of circulating and synovial CD4+ cells in juvenile arthritis. Profiled with immunoSEQ multiplex PCR; TCRdb holds only in-frame clones, not every one. The sample carries 30,000 to 40,000 clones, around 95% recorded once. What was sequenced was CD4+ T cells from blood. These TCRs come from a human donor with juvenile idiopathic arthritis.

This clone appeared once. The chain carries TRBV5-1 and TRBJ1-2; 7 bases fit TRBD1. CDR1 is SGHRS, CDR2 YFSETQ, per germline. J gave up 8 bases and V 4 bases, and 8 bases lay outside the gene matches. The CDR3 totals 13 residues. The CDR3 DNA reads as TGCGCCAGCAGCCAGACGACAGGGTTAGGCTACACCTTC. Its protein is CASSQTTGLGYTF.

This clone occurred once. J is TRBJ2-5 and V is TRBV19, with D perhaps matching TRBD1 (7 bases). Looked up from germline, CDR1 is LNHDA and CDR2 is SQIVND (reference sequence). CDR3 length: 14 residues. V was pared by 6 bases and J by 4 bases, with 15 bases between. CDR3 DNA: TGTGCCAGTAGCAGGGGGGCAGGGACAGAGACCCAGTACTTC. As protein: CASSRGAGTETQYF. Supplemented by reference TRBV19 and TRBJ2-5, the full variable domain reads DGGITQSPKYLFRKEGQNVTLSCEQNLNHDAMYWYRQDPGQGLRLIYYSQIVNDFQKGDIAEGYSVSREKKESFPLTVTSAQKNPTAFYLCASSRGAGTETQYFGPGTRLLVL.

The V call is TRBV10-2, the J call TRBJ2-7; 7 nucleotides line up with TRBD1. The V gene end was trimmed by 5 bases and the J gene end by 5 bases; junction bases not matched to a gene: 9. From germline, CDR1 is WSHSY and CDR2 SAAADI. This CDR3 comprises 14 residues. CDR3 coding DNA: TGCGCCAGCAGTAAACAGGGGCCTCTAGACGAGCAGTACTTC. Translation: CASSKQGPLDEQYF.

The chain uses TRBV9 and TRBJ2-5, with 10 bases lining up with TRBD2. Trimming cost V 3 bases and J 0 bases; bases outside gene matches: 8. The CDR3 length is 17 residues. Per the germline V gene, CDR1 is SGDLS and CDR2 is YYNGEE. The CDR3 coding sequence is TGTGCCAGCAGCGAGACTCCGGGACTAGCGTACCAAGAGACCCAGTACTTC. The encoded protein is CASSETPGLAYQETQYF.

The V and J genes are TRBV27 and TRBJ2-7; TRBD1 aligns across 8 bases. The junction had 6 bases not matched to a gene; V was cut back by 1 base and J by 4 bases. Per germline, CDR1 MNHEY and CDR2 SMNVEV (reference sequence). CDR3 length: 15 residues. The CDR3 region is CASSLFRDRIYEQYF. CDR3 nucleotide sequence: TGTGCCAGCAGTTTATTCCGGGACAGGATATACGAGCAGTACTTC.

The J gene is TRBJ2-7, the V gene TRBV14; TRBD1 agrees at 8 bases. The length of the CDR3 is 16 residues. With 3 bases clipped from V and 2 bases from J, the junction kept 9 bases outside the gene matches. Germline V gene data show CDR1 as SGHDN and CDR2 as FVKESK. The CDR3 bases are TGTGCCAGCAGCCAGGAAACCTGGACAGGGACCTACGAGCAGTACTTC. Translating it yields CASSQETWTGTYEQYF.

This rearrangement joins TRBV4-1 to TRBJ2-6; 7 bases line up with TRBD1. Trimming removed 4 bases from V and 2 bases from J; junction bases left unmatched: 8. Germline CDR1 is MGHRA and CDR2 is YSYEKL. This CDR3 region has 17 residues. The CDR3 nucleotides are TGCGCCAGCAGCCGACGGGGACAGACTACTGGGGCCAACGTCCTGACTTTC. It codes for CASSRRGQTTGANVLTF.

This clone came up once. The chain couples TRBV5-1 to TRBJ1-4, with D tentatively TRBD1 (5 bases). The V gene's germline CDR1 is SGHRS and CDR2 YFSETQ. The V gene lost 3 bases and the J gene lost 7 bases, with 10 bases spanning the gap. The CDR3 has 13 residues. CDR3 in DNA: TGCGCCAGCAGCTACGGGGGGAGTGAAAAACTGTTTTTT. It yields the protein CASSYGGSEKLFF.